This T cell receptor (beta chain) derives from a study of blood T cells in healthy people across ages. Investigators took roughly 10 milliliters of peripheral blood from every donor. Per-sample PBMC isolation yielded at least 7 million cells. V was clipped by 4 bases and J by 7 bases, with 14 bases between them. CDR3 length: 13 residues. Looked up from germline, CDR1 is SGHDT and CDR2 is YYEEEE. A J-beta primer mix and a sample-barcoded 5' primer were used in a second PCR of about 7 to 11 cycles. MiXCR, applied by TCRdb to the 5' RACE reads, yields one record per CDR3 protein. The sample shows 1.5 million or so distinct CDR3 sequences, about 42% of them seen only once.

The sequence came from a woman aged 18-29 years in good health. Sequenced sample: blood. The chain joins TRBV5-6 to TRBJ1-2; D possibly corresponds to TRBD1 (6 bases). CDR3 bases: TGTGCCAGCAGCCCCCGGACAGTTCCTGGCTACACCTTC. This gives the protein CASSPRTVPGYTF.